The entry below describes one T cell receptor beta chain. Its antigen is still unknown. There are no base qualities to consult, and no much larger clone falls within one base. Inclusive of the bounding cysteine and phenylalanine, the CDR3 is 13 residues long. Only the CDR3 region is kept as DNA, spanning 39 bases read in frame from base 1. V lost 2 bases and J lost 11 bases; the stretch between them is 15 bases long. The germline V gene (reference sequence) sets CDR1 to MNHEY and CDR2 to SMNVEV. This entry is derived from a study of T cell changes during pregnancy in multiple sclerosis (dated by TCRdb to about 2019). For the study in its entirety: In women with multiple sclerosis, the researchers looked at how the T cell repertoire shifted as pregnancy progressed.

The method was the immunoSEQ multiplex PCR assay. The source is immuneACCESS, and TCRdb retained only in-frame sequences with V and J called. Part of the clones is not carried over; for the studies checked, unresolved V genes explain less than half of this, and the remainder is unexplained. The sample data list tens of thousands of clones, and roughly nine tenths of these were observed just once. Approximately 0.81% of the sample belongs to the ten largest clones. The sequence derives from a female donor with multiple sclerosis, enrolled in a pregnancy study. Specimen: CD4+ T cells from peripheral blood mononuclear cells, collected in the third trimester of pregnancy. The chain is made from TRBV27 and TRBJ1-1; the D gene cannot be named for sure. The CDR3 here reads CASSLLAASAAFF. The DNA reads TGTGCCAGCAGTTTACTGGCGGCATCGGCCGCTTTCTTT.